A single sample gave rise to the 32 T cell receptor beta chains below, sequenced in a study of CD8 T cells in Susac syndrome. cDNA came from about 0.46 to 1 ug RNA primed by random hexamers. Using its own MiXCR run on the immunoSEQ multiplex PCR reads, TCRdb lists one record per CDR3 protein. The sample has around 180,000 distinct CDR3 sequences, 90% to 95% seen once; the top ten hold about 0.15%. Sequenced material: CD8+ T cells from PBMCs. Every receptor here comes from a human donor with multiple sclerosis.

This clonotype was counted a single time. This chain uses TRBV20-1 with TRBJ1-2; D gene unclear. This CDR3 has 13 residues. The V end was cut by 2 bases, the J end by 8 bases, with 15 bases between. CDR1 and CDR2 (germline): DFQATT, SNEGSKA (reference sequence). The CDR3 bases are TGCAGTGCTAGACTGGCCAGTTATGGCGGCTACACCTTC. Protein: CSARLASYGGYTF.

The chain joins TRBV6-2 or TRBV6-3 to TRBJ2-7, with a tentative D call TRBD1 (6 bases). V was shortened by 6 bases and J by 5 bases, with 8 bases between the two germline ends. Per germline, CDR1 MNHEY and CDR2 SVGEGT. The CDR3 sequence is 11 residues long. This CDR3 is CASRDRNEQYF. Written as DNA, the CDR3 is TGTGCCAGCAGAGACAGGAACGAGCAGTACTTC.

This clonotype showed up just once. The chain carries TRBV12-3 or TRBV12-4 and TRBJ1-2; D uncertain. The CDR3 is 13 amino acids. Between the trimmed V and J ends, which lost 3 bases and 4 bases, there was a span of 9 bases. The CDR3: CASSFMGSYGYTF. CDR3 bases: TGTGCCAGCAGTTTTATGGGATCCTATGGCTACACCTTC.

The J gene is TRBJ1-2, the V gene TRBV27, with D unresolved. V lost 1 base and J 2 bases, leaving 8 bases between the germline ends. There are 14 residues in the CDR3. Germline assignment: CDR1 MNHEY and CDR2 SMNVEV (reference sequence). CDR3 bases: TGTGCCAGCAGTTTATACCCGGGAAACTATGGCTACACCTTC. Protein sequence: CASSLYPGNYGYTF.

The chain employs TRBV12-3 or TRBV12-4 and TRBJ2-7; 8 bases are shared with TRBD1. The junction had 13 bases not matched to a gene; V was cut back by 3 bases and J by 6 bases. CDR3 length equals 16 residues. The CDR3 DNA is TGTGCCAGCAGTTTGGGGGCGGCAGACAGGGGATCCGAGCAGTACTTC. Translated: CASSLGAADRGSEQYF.

This chain joins TRBV7-9 and TRBJ2-7; 7 bases agree with TRBD1. The CDR3 is made up of 14 amino acids. The trim removed 5 bases at V and 4 bases at J, leaving 8 bases unmatched. Germline V gene sequence: CDR1 SEHNR, CDR2 FQNEAQ (reference sequence). CDR3 nucleotides: TGTGCCAGCAGCCCGGCGACAGGGCAATACGAGCAGTACTTC. This translates into CASSPATGQYEQYF.

This clonotype occurred a few times. The chain combines TRBV28 with TRBJ2-7; 11 bases are shared with TRBD2. After removal of 4 bases from V and 3 bases from J, the junction contained 2 bases not matched to a gene. The CDR3 is 14 amino acids. Germline CDR1 and CDR2: MDHEN and SYDVKM. The CDR3 region is CASSSGLADYEQYF. CDR3 DNA: TGTGCCAGCAGTTCGGGACTAGCGGACTACGAGCAGTACTTC. Using reference TRBV28 and TRBJ2-7 for the parts outside the CDR3, the full variable domain is DVKVTQSSRYLVKRTGEKVFLECVQDMDHENMFWYRQDPGLGLRLIYFSYDVKMKEKGDIPEGYSVSREKKERFSLILESASTNQTSMYLCASSSGLADYEQYFGPGTRLTVT.

J is TRBJ2-5 and V is TRBV12-3 or TRBV12-4; D ambiguous. The V gene lost 3 bases and the J gene lost 4 bases, with 9 bases spanning the gap. This CDR3 has 13 amino acids. The CDR3 nucleotides read TGTGCCAGCAGTTTCATAGCTTCAGAGACCCAGTACTTC. As protein: CASSFIASETQYF.

The chain employs TRBV6-2 or TRBV6-3 and TRBJ2-7; tentatively, D is TRBD1 (5 bases). V was trimmed by 7 bases and J by 6 bases, leaving 28 bases between them. Germline lookup yields CDR1 MNHEY and CDR2 SVGEGT. The CDR3 runs 17 residues. The CDR3 nucleotides read TGTGCCAGCACCCTAAGAACAGGATCGTCCCCCAGGGTCGAGCAGTACTTC. This translates into CASTLRTGSSPRVEQYF.

V is TRBV30 and J is TRBJ1-1; the match to TRBD1 covers 8 bases. This CDR3 has 14 amino acids. Germline V gives CDR1 GTSNPN, CDR2 SVGIG (reference sequence). The V segment lost 1 base and the J segment 0 bases; nucleotides outside the gene matches: 1. The CDR3 DNA reads TGTGCCTGGAGTGGGACAGGGATGAACACTGAAGCTTTCTTT. Residues: CAWSGTGMNTEAFF. The whole variable domain, remainder taken from reference TRBV30 and TRBJ1-1, is SQTIHQWPATLVQPVGSPLSLECTVEGTSNPNLYWYRQAAGRGLQLLFYSVGIGQISSEVPQNLSASRPQDRQFILSSKKLLLSDSGFYLCAWSGTGMNTEAFFGQGTRLTVV.

This clonotype was counted between two and nine times. The CDR3 is CASIPPRGETQYF. CDR3 nucleotides: TGTGCCAGCATTCCCCCCCGGGGGGAGACCCAGTACTTC. This chain joins TRBV11-2 and TRBJ2-5; a weak D match, TRBD2 (6 bases). Germline CDR1 SGHAT, CDR2 FQNNGV. The V and J ends lost 7 bases and 5 bases respectively, with 14 bases between them. The CDR3 loop spans 13 amino acids.

The rearrangement uses TRBV20-1 and TRBJ2-7, with a tentative D call TRBD1 (6 bases). The CDR3 has 15 residues. Germline assignment: CDR1 DFQATT and CDR2 SNEGSKA (reference sequence). Trimming shortened V by 2 bases and J by 0 bases, and 14 bases separated the two germline ends. CDR3 nucleotide sequence: TGCAGTGCTAGAAGTCCCCGGGACATCTCCTACGAGCAGTACTTC. It codes for CSARSPRDISYEQYF.

The rearrangement joins TRBV28 to TRBJ2-3, with TRBD2 identical over 8 bases. The V gene end was trimmed by 6 bases and the J gene end by 4 bases; junction bases not matched to a gene: 15. Looked up from germline, CDR1 is MDHEN and CDR2 is SYDVKM. This CDR3 is built from 17 residues. The CDR3 protein is CASSPGTGTSLPDTQYF. CDR3 DNA sequence: TGTGCCAGCAGCCCCGGTACTGGGACTAGTCTACCAGATACGCAGTATTTT.

This clonotype was observed a single time. J is TRBJ2-3 and V is TRBV29-1; D call uncertain. Germline values: CDR1 SQVTM, CDR2 ANQGSEA. V lost 3 bases and J lost 0, with 7 bases in between. CDR3 length: 13 amino acids. The DNA of the CDR3 is TGCAGCGTTGAGATTGGCAGCACAGATACGCAGTATTTT. Protein sequence: CSVEIGSTDTQYF.

This sequence joins TRBV29-1 and TRBJ2-7, with D possibly TRBD2 on 6 matching bases. The CDR3 covers 14 residues. Trimming left V 2 bases short and J 2 bases short, with 13 bases between. Looked up from germline, CDR1 is SQVTM and CDR2 is ANQGSEA. The chain's CDR3 is CSVEFGTSAYEQYF. DNA for the CDR3: TGCAGCGTTGAATTTGGGACTTCAGCCTACGAGCAGTACTTC.

This chain uses TRBV5-6 with TRBJ2-7; D unresolved. CDR1 and CDR2 from the germline V gene are SGHDT and YYEEEE. Trimming stripped 1 base from V and 1 base from J, with 18 bases between. CDR3 length equals 17 residues. The CDR3 loop is CASSLRSPVSLSYEQYF. The CDR3 coding sequence is TGTGCCAGCAGCTTGCGTTCCCCCGTGAGCCTATCCTACGAGCAGTACTTC.

This sequence joins TRBV9 and TRBJ1-5, with 9 bases matching TRBD1. This CDR3 spans 15 amino acids. V lost 10 bases to trimming and J lost 2 bases; unmatched junction nucleotides: 10. CDR1 SGDLS and CDR2 YYNGEE come from the germline V gene. The CDR3 protein is CARTGTGSRNQPQHF. For the CDR3, the DNA is TGTGCCCGGACCGGGACAGGGTCCCGCAATCAGCCCCAGCATTTT. Combining the CDR3 with reference TRBV9 and TRBJ1-5 gives the whole variable domain DSGVTQTPKHLITATGQRVTLRCSPRSGDLSVYWYQQSLDQGLQFLIQYYNGEERAKGNILERFSAQQFPDLHSELNLSSLELGDSALYFCARTGTGSRNQPQHFGDGTRLSIL.

The chain recombines TRBV11-2 with TRBJ2-5; 9 positions agree with TRBD2. The CDR3 has 19 residues. V was pared by 1 base and J by 5 bases, with 17 bases of the junction left unmatched. Germline CDR1 and CDR2: SGHAT and FQNNGV. The CDR3 nucleotides read TGTGCCAGCAGCTTAGTAGAGCGGGAGGCCCTCAGGCAAGTGGAGACCCAGTACTTC. Protein sequence: CASSLVEREALRQVETQYF.

The chain couples TRBV2 to TRBJ2-5; either TRBD1 or TRBD2 may supply D (5 bases each). The CDR3 consists of 14 residues. V lost 5 bases and J 5 bases, leaving 15 bases between the germline ends. Germline assignment: CDR1 SNHLY and CDR2 FYNNEI. This chain's CDR3 is CASSTGTQPETQYF. In DNA form, the CDR3 reads TGTGCCAGCAGTACCGGGACCCAACCGGAGACCCAGTACTTC.

In its sample, this clonotype was seen a few times. V usage is TRBV13 and J usage is TRBJ2-1; D remains ambiguous. Trimming stripped 5 bases from V and 7 bases from J, with 9 bases between. Looked up from germline, CDR1 is PRHDT and CDR2 is FYEKMQ (reference sequence). This CDR3 spans 12 amino acids. The CDR3 is CASSRAVNEQFF. The CDR3 DNA sequence: TGTGCCAGCAGCCGCGCGGTTAATGAGCAGTTCTTC.

This chain links TRBV3-1 with TRBJ1-1; unclear D gene. CDR3 size: 12 residues. Germline V gene data show CDR1 as LGHDT and CDR2 as YNNKEL (reference sequence). Trimming removed 0 bases at V and 4 bases at J, with 3 bases between. In DNA, the CDR3 is TGTGCCAGCAGCCAAGATACCACTGAAGCTTTCTTT. This sequence encodes CASSQDTTEAFF.

This rearrangement joins TRBV9 to TRBJ2-3; D perhaps matches TRBD1 (6 bases). CDR1 is SGDLS and CDR2 is YYNGEE in the germline V gene. The CDR3 covers 16 residues. Trimming cost V 4 bases and J 2 bases, with 17 bases left between them. CDR3 loop: CASSPMGAGTTDTQYF. The CDR3 coding sequence is TGTGCCAGCAGCCCAATGGGGGCAGGGACCACAGATACGCAGTATTTT. The full variable domain, completed using reference TRBV9 and TRBJ2-3, is DSGVTQTPKHLITATGQRVTLRCSPRSGDLSVYWYQQSLDQGLQFLIQYYNGEERAKGNILERFSAQQFPDLHSELNLSSLELGDSALYFCASSPMGAGTTDTQYFGPGTRLTVL.

This clonotype was counted once. This sequence joins TRBV4-1 and TRBJ2-7; 11 positions match TRBD1. Germline V gene data show CDR1 as MGHRA and CDR2 as YSYEKL. This CDR3 spans 15 amino acids. V dropped 2 bases and J dropped 2; count of bases not matched to a gene: 2. The CDR3 loop is CASSQQGQGAYEQYF. The DNA for the CDR3 is TGCGCCAGCAGCCAACAGGGACAGGGGGCCTACGAGCAGTACTTC.

This chain joins TRBV28 and TRBJ1-2; tentative D call: TRBD1 (5 bases). The V end lost 3 bases, the J end lost 4 bases, and 15 bases lay between the germline ends. Looked up from germline, CDR1 is MDHEN and CDR2 is SYDVKM. The CDR3 is made up of 15 amino acids. This CDR3 is CASSFTTGTPYGYTF. DNA for the CDR3: TGTGCCAGCAGTTTCACTACCGGGACCCCCTATGGCTACACCTTC.

The rearrangement joins TRBV30 to TRBJ2-1; possible D gene TRBD1, 6 bases. Germline V gene sequence: CDR1 GTSNPN, CDR2 SVGIG (reference sequence). V was cut by 4 bases and J by 8 bases, with 9 bases left in between. The CDR3 is 11 residues long. CDR3 coding DNA: TGTGCCTGGACAGGGGTCGATGAGCAGTTCTTC. Translating it yields CAWTGVDEQFF.

This chain uses TRBV7-9 with TRBJ2-1, with D perhaps TRBD2 (5 bases). CDR1 and CDR2 (germline): SEHNR, FQNEAQ (reference sequence). CDR3 size: 16 residues. Trimming stripped 4 bases from V and 4 bases from J, with 17 bases between. The CDR3 loop reads CASSSRFQRPYNEQFF. Written as DNA, the CDR3 is TGTGCCAGCAGCTCGCGTTTTCAGCGGCCATACAATGAGCAGTTCTTC.

The V and J genes are TRBV29-1 and TRBJ1-3; D is uncertain. V shed 1 base and J shed 4 bases, with 8 bases lying between them. Germline values: CDR1 SQVTM, CDR2 ANQGSEA. The CDR3 length is 13 residues. Written as DNA, the CDR3 is TGCAGCGTTGAAGGGGGTTTGGGAAACACCATATATTTT. Amino acid sequence: CSVEGGLGNTIYF.

In DNA, the CDR3 is TGTGCCAGCAGCCGAGGGGCCGCCTCGACCGCAAACCAGTTCTTC. Translated, it gives CASSRGAASTANQFF. This chain links TRBV7-8 with TRBJ2-1; D is tentatively TRBD1 or TRBD2 (5 bases each). Germline assignment: CDR1 SGHVS and CDR2 FQNEAQ. This CDR3 is built from 15 residues. Between the trimmed V and J ends, which lost 5 bases and 13 bases, there was a span of 24 bases. Filled out from reference TRBV7-8 and TRBJ2-1, the complete variable domain reads GAGVSQSPRYKVAKRGQDVALRCDPISGHVSLFWYQQALGQGPEFLTYFQNEAQLDKSGLPSDRFFAERPEGSVSTLKIQRTQQEDSAVYLCASSRGAASTANQFFGPGTRLTVL.

V usage is TRBV19 and J usage is TRBJ2-5; D might be TRBD1 or TRBD2, each matching 5 bases. The CDR3 loop spans 15 amino acids. CDR1 and CDR2 from the germline V gene are LNHDA and SQIVND (reference sequence). Trimming took off 5 bases at V and 7 bases at J, with 20 bases between the two ends. The CDR3: CASSAQTMGDGTQYF. The CDR3 nucleotides are TGTGCCAGTAGTGCACAGACAATGGGGGACGGGACCCAGTACTTC. Variable domain in full (rest from reference TRBV19 and TRBJ2-5): DGGITQSPKYLFRKEGQNVTLSCEQNLNHDAMYWYRQDPGQGLRLIYYSQIVNDFQKGDIAEGYSVSREKKESFPLTVTSAQKNPTAFYLCASSAQTMGDGTQYFGPGTRLLVL.

A remark on this clonotype: Its ends do not fully match the called genes, so a read error is possible. The V gene is TRBV20-1, the J gene TRBJ2-3; the D call may be TRBD1 or TRBD2 (6 bases each). Germline V gene lookup returns CDR1 DFQATT and CDR2 SNEGSKA (reference sequence). The CDR3 contains 17 residues. CDR3 protein: CSARDHRLVEGGDSQYF. The CDR3 DNA follows: TGCAGTGCTAGAGATCACAGACTAGTGGAGGGGGGCGATTCGCAGTACTTT.

V usage is TRBV2 and J usage is TRBJ2-4, with 9 bases fitting TRBD1. The J segment lost 3 bases and the V segment lost 3 bases, leaving 6 bases of the junction unmatched. CDR3 length equals 16 residues. From germline, CDR1 is SNHLY and CDR2 FYNNEI. Written as DNA, the CDR3 is TGTGCCAGCAGTGACCCTTCGGGACAGGGCAAAAACATTCAGTACTTC. As protein: CASSDPSGQGKNIQYF.

The genes are TRBV3-1 and TRBJ1-6; D is uncertain. The CDR3 length is 18 residues. Germline V gene lookup returns CDR1 LGHDT and CDR2 YNNKEL (reference sequence). Between the trimmed V and J ends, which lost 1 base and 3 bases, there was a span of 16 bases. The CDR3 DNA reads TGTGCCAGCAGCCAAGTTGTTCTCGATACCAACTATAATTCACCCCTCCACTTT. It encodes CASSQVVLDTNYNSPLHF.